This T cell receptor beta chain was profiled in a study of CD8 T cells in ankylosing spondylitis. Using quantitative 5'-RACE with molecular barcodes, the authors made TCR beta libraries. TCRdb reanalysed the 5' RACE reads using MiXCR and keeps one entry per CDR3 protein. The sample lists 200,000 to 250,000 distinct CDR3 sequences, about 17% occurring once. In regard to this clonotype: The antigen remains unidentified.

Study-level points and caveats: Disease-linked clones reportedly showed significant enrichment in matched ankylosing spondylitis synovial fluid. Earlier work had already found some motif variants in reactive arthritis synovial fluid and blood. A TCR beta motif of about eight highly homologous variants appeared characteristic of ankylosing spondylitis blood.

V lost 5 bases and J lost 6; bases outside the gene matches: 3. Looked up from germline, CDR1 is MRHNA and CDR2 is SNTAGT. The CDR3 contains 13 residues. This chain connects TRBV6-4 to TRBJ2-1, with 8 bases fitting TRBD2. The sample consisted of blood, either unsorted or a sorted T cell fraction (not recorded which). This TCR was recovered from a male donor with ankylosing spondylitis. CDR3 nucleotide sequence: TGTGCCAGCAGTTCCGGGACTAGCAATGAGCAGTTCTTC. Translated: CASSSGTSNEQFF.